This T cell receptor beta chain appears in the sequencing data of a study of cytomegalovirus exposure and HLA in healthy donors. In the PCR, 60 Vbeta and 13 Jbeta primers were used. Sequencing was performed with immunoSEQ multiplex PCR; in TCRdb, only in-frame clones are kept and a portion is missing. The sample has roughly 93,000 clones, around 75% seen once. The CDR3 consists of 15 residues. Trimming took 6 bases from V and 4 from J, leaving 18 bases between them. Germline CDR1 MDHEN, CDR2 SYDVKM. The sequenced sample consisted of PBMCs. The chain uses TRBV28 and TRBJ1-2; tentatively, D is TRBD1 (5 bases). This sequence was found in a man between 18 and 29 years old in good health and CMV-seropositive. In DNA, the CDR3 is TGTGCCAGCAGGGGAAGGGGCCCCTCTCCCTATGGCTACACCTTC. Protein sequence: CASRGRGPSPYGYTF.